The clone carrying this T cell receptor beta chain has at least ten counts. The antigen remains unidentified. Used for diagnoses were clinical symptoms, serum thyroxine and TRAb, thyroid ultrasound and orbital computed tomography. This CDR3 contains 16 residues. V was clipped by 4 bases and J by 7 bases, with 17 bases between them. Germline V gene data show CDR1 as SEHNR and CDR2 as FQNEAQ (reference sequence). This sample was included in a study of T cells in Graves' hyperthyroidism and ophthalmopathy. General study results and limits: Among thyroid clonotypes expanded above 0.001, most also appeared in blood.

Authors of the study amplified TCR beta CDR3 regions from RNA transcripts. In the first-round RT-PCR of the TCR CDR3, the HTBI primer set was used. TCRdb recomputed calls from the multiplex PCR reads with MiXCR, one row per CDR3 protein. Of some 300,000 distinct CDR3 sequences listed, about 14% are singletons. Sequencing was performed on blood. This chain joins TRBV7-9 and TRBJ1-6; perhaps TRBD1 as D (5 bases). The clonotype originates from a young woman with Graves' hyperthyroidism that later progressed to Graves' ophthalmopathy. CDR3 nucleotides: TGTGCCAGCAGCTCGAGGGGACGGGGACCGAATTCACCCCTCCACTTT. Its translation: CASSSRGRGPNSPLHF.